The TCR beta chain described here comes from a study of cytomegalovirus exposure and HLA in healthy donors. Study in general: In a later analysis, it was reported that the approximately 120 validation repertoires had been produced on the same platform as the roughly 700 repertoires belonging to the first cohort. Whole-study findings and limits: Diagnosis of cytomegalovirus status made by the classifier reportedly showed high specificity and sensitivity. A few of the chains that were CMV-associated were confirmed in vitro to be specific for CMV antigens. Subsequent analysis of the roughly 120 validation repertoires found a tendency for first-cohort TCR clusters to co-occur.

Some clones are missing from TCRdb's copy, which holds only in-frame ones; the method was immunoSEQ multiplex PCR. In the table there are fewer than 400,000 clones, roughly 85% of which are singletons. Germline V gene lookup returns CDR1 MNHEY and CDR2 SMNVEV (reference sequence). The V and J ends lost 0 bases and 6 bases respectively, with 14 bases between them. The CDR3 sequence is 15 residues long. A remark on this clone: As yet, its antigen is unknown.

The sequencing input was PBMCs. The TCR sequence derives from a woman aged 18-30 years in good health and CMV-seronegative. This sequence joins TRBV27 and TRBJ1-1; the D is unclear. The CDR3 bases are TGTGCCAGCAGTTTATCGCTCGCTGGCGAGGCTGAAGCTTTCTTT. As protein: CASSLSLAGEAEAFF.